This is a list of T cell receptor beta chains from one sample in a study of PD-1 blockade in classical Hodgkin lymphoma. Only in-frame clones appear in the TCRdb table, and some are missing; sequencing was by immunoSEQ multiplex PCR. The top ten hold under 7.5% of the sample, which has approximately 100,000 clones, approximately 90% seen once. Sequences were derived from peripheral blood mononuclear cells (PBMCs), sampled before the second cycle of nivolumab. These receptors were taken from a human donor with classical Hodgkin lymphoma. CDR3s include the opening cysteine and the closing phenylalanine or tryptophan. D genes are given only for firm matches. Clone size is given for some rows only: seen once, a few or many times, or a class if the clone is expanded.

>NA|TRBV5-1|TRBD2|TRBJ2-7
CASSLVLAGSYEQYF
TGCGCCAGCAGCTTGGTTCTAGCGGGGTCCTACGAGCAGTACTTC
>NA|TRBV7-3|TRBD1|TRBJ2-3
CASSGRDRERDTQYF
TGTGCCAGCAGCGGCCGGGACAGGGAGAGGGATACGCAGTATTTT
>NA|TRBV7-3|NA|TRBJ2-2
CASWRGLGAPNTGELFF
TGTGCCAGCTGGCGTGGCCTCGGGGCTCCGAACACCGGGGAGCTGTTTTTT
>NA|TRBV9|TRBD1|TRBJ2-7
CASSVRTGTAYEQYF
TGTGCCAGCAGCGTCAGGACAGGGACGGCCTACGAGCAGTACTTC
>NA|TRBV15|TRBD2|TRBJ2-3
CATSRLLAGGTDTQYF
TGTGCCACCAGCAGACTACTAGCGGGGGGTACAGATACGCAGTATTTT
>NA|TRBV29-1|NA|TRBJ1-2
CSVKPMLAYGYTF
TGCAGCGTCAAACCGATGCTGGCTTATGGCTACACCTTC
>NA|TRBV7-8|NA|TRBJ1-6
CASSLRGQNSPLHF
TGTGCCAGCAGCTTACGGGGGCAAAATTCACCCCTCCACTTT
>NA|TRBV19|NA|TRBJ2-7
CASSIGELPYEQYF
TGTGCCAGTAGTATAGGGGAACTACCCTACGAGCAGTACTTC
>NA|TRBV18|NA|TRBJ2-3
CASSVTSTDTQYF
TGTGCCAGCTCTGTTACGAGCACAGATACGCAGTATTTT
>NA|TRBV6-6|TRBD1|TRBJ1-5
CASSYSGQGNQPQHF
TGTGCCAGCAGTTACTCGGGACAGGGTAATCAGCCCCAGCATTTT
>NA|TRBV13|NA|TRBJ1-2
CASSLAGGPYGYTF
TGTGCCAGCAGCTTAGCGGGGGGTCCCTATGGCTACACCTTC
>NA|TRBV5-5|TRBD2|TRBJ2-5
CASSSGGGQETQYF
TGTGCCAGCAGCTCGGGGGGTGGACAAGAGACCCAGTACTTC
>NA|TRBV4-1|NA|TRBJ1-3
CASSHEGSGNTIYF
TGCGCCAGCAGCCATGAGGGCTCTGGAAACACCATATATTTT
>NA|TRBV10-1|TRBD2|TRBJ2-1
CASSPGLAGGDEQFF
TGCGCCAGCAGTCCCGGACTAGCGGGGGGGGATGAGCAGTTCTTC
>NA|TRBV27|TRBD1|TRBJ2-1
CASSLSWTGNNEQFF
TGTGCCAGCAGTTTATCCTGGACAGGAAACAATGAGCAGTTCTTC
>NA|TRBV11-1|TRBD2|TRBJ2-3
CASSLLPAGSTDTQYF
TGTGCCAGCAGCTTATTGCCAGCGGGGTCCACAGATACGCAGTATTTT
>NA|TRBV27|NA|TRBJ1-6
CASSLKASYSPLHF
TGTGCCAGCAGTTTAAAAGCCAGTTATTCACCCCTCCACTTT
>few|TRBV11-2|TRBD2|TRBJ2-5
CASSLGLAGEAQYF
TGTGCCAGCAGCTTGGGACTAGCGGGGGAGGCCCAGTACTTC
>NA|TRBV9|NA|TRBJ2-3
CASSVTANSGTDTQYF
TGTGCCAGCAGCGTGACGGCCAATTCAGGCACAGATACGCAGTATTTT
>NA|TRBV19|NA|TRBJ1-1
CASSTTLGAGTEAFF
TGTGCCAGTAGTACAACTTTGGGGGCTGGGACTGAAGCTTTCTTT
>NA|TRBV7-7|NA|TRBJ2-1
CASSLALGRGYEQFF
TGTGCCAGCAGCTTAGCGCTGGGCCGAGGGTATGAGCAGTTCTTC
>once|TRBV6-6|TRBD1|TRBJ2-2
CASSYWGQGAPGELFF
TGTGCCAGCAGTTACTGGGGACAGGGGGCGCCCGGGGAGCTGTTTTTT
>NA|TRBV7-2|TRBD1|TRBJ1-1
CASSSTTGDVNTEAFF
TGTGCCAGCAGCTCGACCACAGGGGATGTGAACACTGAAGCTTTCTTT
>NA|TRBV28|NA|TRBJ2-1
CASSLVGQGEDNEQFF
TGTGCCAGCAGTTTAGTTGGGCAGGGAGAGGACAATGAGCAGTTCTTC
>NA|TRBV30|NA|TRBJ1-2
CAWSLGEGYGYTF
TGTGCCTGGAGTTTGGGGGAGGGCTATGGCTACACCTTC
>NA|TRBV6-5|NA|TRBJ1-2
CASSSPYSYGYTF
TGTGCCAGCAGTTCCCCATACAGTTATGGCTACACCTTC
>NA|TRBV2|TRBD1|TRBJ2-7
CASSGQGDEQYF
TGTGCCAGCAGTGGTCAGGGGGACGAGCAGTACTTC
>NA|TRBV7-2|NA|TRBJ2-7
CASSSVPFSYEQYF
TGTGCCAGCAGTTCCGTTCCATTCTCCTACGAGCAGTACTTC
>NA|TRBV18|NA|TRBJ2-1
CASSPDRSSSYNEQFF
TGTGCCAGCTCGCCAGACAGGTCGAGCTCCTACAATGAGCAGTTCTTC
>NA|TRBV29-1|TRBD1|TRBJ1-1
CSVVAGQATEAFF
TGCAGCGTTGTTGCGGGACAGGCGACTGAAGCTTTCTTT
>NA|TRBV10-1|NA|TRBJ1-5
CASSELRRANQPQHF
TGCGCCAGCAGTGAGCTGAGGCGGGCAAATCAGCCCCAGCATTTT
>once|TRBV4-1|NA|TRBJ2-1
CASSQDQLAYEQFF
TGCGCCAGCAGCCAAGATCAGCTAGCTTATGAGCAGTTCTTC
>NA|TRBV27|TRBD1|TRBJ2-7
CASSRGTGSPYEQYF
TGTGCCAGCAGTCGCGGGACAGGGTCCCCCTACGAGCAGTACTTC
>NA|TRBV19|TRBD1|TRBJ2-7
CASSEQGAPNSYEQYF
TGTGCCAGTAGTGAACAGGGGGCGCCTAACTCCTACGAGCAGTACTTC
>NA|TRBV19|TRBD1|TRBJ2-3
CASRGWQGDTDTQYF
TGTGCCAGTAGAGGGTGGCAGGGGGACACAGATACGCAGTATTTT
>NA|TRBV2|TRBD2|TRBJ2-1
CASTGLVESVKQFF
TGTGCCAGCACAGGACTAGTGGAATCAGTTAAGCAGTTCTTC
>NA|TRBV4-1|TRBD2|TRBJ2-7
CASSQGRVGRGGGYEQYF
TGCGCCAGCAGCCAAGGGAGAGTGGGGCGGGGGGGAGGCTACGAGCAGTACTTC
>NA|TRBV7-9|NA|TRBJ1-4
CASSPDSNEKLFF
TGTGCCAGCAGCCCGGACAGTAATGAAAAACTGTTTTTT